The rows below give T cell receptor beta chains drawn from one sample of a study of blood T cell repertoires in COVID-19. Using immunoSEQ multiplex PCR, the repertoire was profiled, and TCRdb retains in-frame clones only, with some absent. The table has about 58,000 clones, over 70% seen once. Material for sequencing was peripheral blood. All receptors come from a human donor in a cohort sampled during active COVID-19. Each CDR3 is given with its conserved first and last residue. A D gene is named only where the DNA matches it firmly. Size is stated for part of the rows, as once, few or many counts, or as a class when the clone is expanded.

D	size	V	J	DNA	CDR3
NA	NA	TRBV10-1	TRBJ1-1	TGCGCCAGCAGTGCTCACGGCGAGGCTGAAGCTTTCTTT	CASSAHGEAEAFF
NA	NA	TRBV30	TRBJ2-7	TGTGCCTGGAGTGTTTTGAGGGAGTACGAGCAGTACTTC	CAWSVLREYEQYF
TRBD1	NA	TRBV11-2	TRBJ1-2	TGTGCCAGCAGCTTAAGATATGCAGGGGGTGAGGGTGGCTACACCTTC	CASSLRYAGGEGGYTF
TRBD1	NA	TRBV7-9	TRBJ1-4	TGTGCCAGCAGCCCCCTCGGACAGGAAAATGAAAAACTGTTTTTT	CASSPLGQENEKLFF
NA	NA	TRBV19	TRBJ1-4	TGTGCCAGTAGTATCGCGGGTGCTAATGAAAAACTGTTTTTT	CASSIAGANEKLFF
TRBD1	NA	TRBV3-1/TRBV3-2	TRBJ1-1	TGTGCCAGCAGCCCCGGGGACAGGTTAGAAGCTTTCTTT	CASSPGDRLEAFF
NA	NA	TRBV2	TRBJ1-1	TGTGCCAGCATGCCCAGGGGGAACACTGAAGCTTTCTTT	CASMPRGNTEAFF
NA	NA	TRBV9	TRBJ1-4	TGTGCCAGCAGCTTACAGGTCGGCTCGAGTGAAAAACTGTTTTTT	CASSLQVGSSEKLFF
TRBD1	NA	TRBV27	TRBJ1-5	TGTGCCACACCGGACAGGGGGCAGGATTATAGCAATCAGCCCCAGCATTTT	CATPDRGQDYSNQPQHF
NA	NA	TRBV5-4	TRBJ2-6	TGTGCCAGCAGTTCGCGAAGCCGCTCTGGGGCCAACGTCCTGACTTTC	CASSSRSRSGANVLTF
NA	NA	TRBV6-2/TRBV6-3	TRBJ2-3	TGTGCCAGCAGTTCTCCGGGAGATGTAGATACGCAGTATTTT	CASSSPGDVDTQYF
NA	NA	TRBV10-2	TRBJ2-5	TGCGCCAGCAGTGCCCAGGGGGGATGGGAAGAGACCCAGTACTTC	CASSAQGGWEETQYF
NA	once	TRBV6-6	TRBJ1-4	TGTGCCAGCAGTCGATCCGGGGGAGGGCCCCGGAATGAAAAACTGTTTTTT	CASSRSGGGPRNEKLFF
TRBD2	few	TRBV18	TRBJ2-5	TGTGCCAGCTCACCACCGGTGGGGGGGCAAGAGACCCAGTACTTC	CASSPPVGGQETQYF
TRBD1	NA	TRBV3-1/TRBV3-2	TRBJ2-1	TGTGCCAGCAGCCACCTTGACAGGGTATCTTCCTACAATGAGCAGTTCTTC	CASSHLDRVSSYNEQFF
NA	NA	TRBV25-1	TRBJ1-1	TGTGCCAGCAGTGGGGGGCATTCTATGAACACTGAAGCTTTCTTT	CASSGGHSMNTEAFF
NA	NA	TRBV11-2	TRBJ1-1	TGTGCCAGCAGCTTACAATTGGGGACTAGGGGCACTGAAGCTTTCTTT	CASSLQLGTRGTEAFF
TRBD1	once	TRBV28	TRBJ2-1	TGTGCCAGCAGTTTAGAAGGGGGCCTTTACAATGAGCAGTTCTTC	CASSLEGGLYNEQFF
TRBD1	NA	TRBV3-1/TRBV3-2	TRBJ1-6	TGTGCCAGCAGCCCGGGACAGGGGGCTTTCTCACCCCTCCACTTT	CASSPGQGAFSPLHF
NA	many	TRBV27	TRBJ1-4	TGTGCCAGCAGTTTGAGGGCAACTAATGAAAAACTGTTTTTT	CASSLRATNEKLFF
NA	NA	TRBV7-2	TRBJ1-3	TGTGCCAGCAGCTTAGGGGAAGGGGCCCGGCGCAGCTCTGGAAACACCATATATTTT	CASSLGEGARRSSGNTIYF
TRBD1	NA	TRBV30	TRBJ1-2	TGTGCCTGGAGCCCAGGGGGATTTAAGGGGGGCTACACCTTC	CAWSPGGFKGGYTF
NA	NA	TRBV19	TRBJ2-7	TGTGCCAGTAGGGCCAGGGGCTACGAGCAGTACTTC	CASRARGYEQYF
NA	NA	TRBV5-1	TRBJ2-7	TGCGCCAGCAGCTTGGGGGGGGGCCCCCACGAGCAGTACTTC	CASSLGGGPHEQYF
NA	once	TRBV7-2	TRBJ2-7	TGTGCCAGCAGCTTTAATGGGGCCGCCTACGAGCAGTACTTC	CASSFNGAAYEQYF
NA	few	TRBV28	TRBJ1-2	TGTGCCAGCAGTTCCCTTTATGGCTACACCTTC	CASSSLYGYTF
TRBD2	once	TRBV9	TRBJ2-7	TGTGCCAGCAGCCCGGACACTCGCGGGAGATCCTCCTACGAGCAGTACTTC	CASSPDTRGRSSYEQYF
NA	NA	TRBV20-1	TRBJ1-5	TGCAGTGCTAGTCAAAGCAATCAGCCCCAGCATTTT	CSASQSNQPQHF
NA	NA	TRBV28	TRBJ2-7	TGTGCCAGCCAGCTGGGCAGTACCTACGAGCAGTACTTC	CASQLGSTYEQYF